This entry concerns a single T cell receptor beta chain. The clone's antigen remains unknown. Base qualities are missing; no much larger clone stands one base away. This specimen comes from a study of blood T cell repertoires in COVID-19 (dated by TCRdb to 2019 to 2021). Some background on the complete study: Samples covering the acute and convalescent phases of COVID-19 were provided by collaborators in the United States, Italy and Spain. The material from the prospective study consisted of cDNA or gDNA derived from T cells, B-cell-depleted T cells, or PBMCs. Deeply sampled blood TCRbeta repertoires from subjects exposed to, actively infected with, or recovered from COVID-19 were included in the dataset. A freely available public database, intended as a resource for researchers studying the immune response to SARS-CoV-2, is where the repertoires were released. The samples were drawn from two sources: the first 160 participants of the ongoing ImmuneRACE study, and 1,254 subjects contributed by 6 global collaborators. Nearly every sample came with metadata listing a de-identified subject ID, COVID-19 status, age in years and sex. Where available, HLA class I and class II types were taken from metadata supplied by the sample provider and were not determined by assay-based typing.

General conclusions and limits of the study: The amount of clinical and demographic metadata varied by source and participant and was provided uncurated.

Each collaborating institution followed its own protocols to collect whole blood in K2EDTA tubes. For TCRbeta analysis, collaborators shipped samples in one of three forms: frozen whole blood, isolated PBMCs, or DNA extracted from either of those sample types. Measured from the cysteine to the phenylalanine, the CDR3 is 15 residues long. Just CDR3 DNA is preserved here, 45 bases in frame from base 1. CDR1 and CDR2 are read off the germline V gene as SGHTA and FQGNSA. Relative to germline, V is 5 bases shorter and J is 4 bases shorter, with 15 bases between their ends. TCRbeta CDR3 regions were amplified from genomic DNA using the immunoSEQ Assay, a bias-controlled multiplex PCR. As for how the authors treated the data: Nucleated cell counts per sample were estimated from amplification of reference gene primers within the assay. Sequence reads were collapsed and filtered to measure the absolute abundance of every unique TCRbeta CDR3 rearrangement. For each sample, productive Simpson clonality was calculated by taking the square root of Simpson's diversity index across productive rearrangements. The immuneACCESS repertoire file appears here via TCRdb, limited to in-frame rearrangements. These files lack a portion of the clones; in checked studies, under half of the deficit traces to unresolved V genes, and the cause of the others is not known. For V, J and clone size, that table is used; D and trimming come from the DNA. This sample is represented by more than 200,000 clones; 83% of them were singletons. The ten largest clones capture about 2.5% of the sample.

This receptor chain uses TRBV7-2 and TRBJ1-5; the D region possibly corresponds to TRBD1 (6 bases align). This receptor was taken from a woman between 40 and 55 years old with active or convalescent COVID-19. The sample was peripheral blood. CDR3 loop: CASSTNGQKNQPQHF. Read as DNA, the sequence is TGTGCCAGCAGCACGAACGGACAGAAGAATCAGCCCCAGCATTTT.